This T cell receptor (beta chain) came from a study of T-cell reconstitution after alpha-beta-depleted transplantation in children. Study-wide results and limits: Surviving recipient T cells and thymic progenitors produced the high day-60 TCRbeta diversity seen in some patients. Reports say that about two months after transplant, the alpha-beta T cells came out of several hundred graft clones that had expanded. The authors attributed T-cell counts and diversity one year after transplant mostly to newly produced T cells.

Trimming pared 5 bases from V and 6 bases from J, leaving 13 bases between. Germline values: CDR1 SEHNR, CDR2 FQNEAQ (reference sequence). This CDR3 contains 14 residues. This clonotype has only one observation. The antigen remains unidentified. No conserved phenylalanine or tryptophan ends this CDR3, so it is likely a read error. A library of TCRbeta sequences, prepared with unique molecular identifiers, was generated. TCRdb called the PCR reads again in MiXCR, with one record for every CDR3 protein. The sample lists 300,000 to 350,000 distinct CDR3 sequences, 15% to 20% seen once, with about 41% in the top ten.

The material was PBMCs, mostly from graft donor cells, obtained 360 days after TCRalphabeta/CD19-depleted stem cell transplant. This receptor was identified in a male patient aged 2-15 years who had a stem cell transplant for acute lymphoblastic leukemia, so the T cells may come from the graft donor. V and J are TRBV7-9 and TRBJ2-2; D call uncertain. The CDR3 sequence is CASSLRALSGELFC. The CDR3 DNA sequence: TGTGCCAGCAGCCTCCGGGCCCTCTCCGGGGAGCTGTTTTGT.